This T cell receptor (beta chain) emerged from a study of blood T cell repertoires in COVID-19. Study-wide context: Acute and convalescent COVID-19 specimens originated in the United States, Italy and Spain.

Germline V gives CDR1 LNHDA, CDR2 SQIVND (reference sequence). The V gene end was trimmed by 6 bases and the J gene end by 5 bases; junction bases not matched to a gene: 10. The CDR3 is 15 amino acids. Repertoires were generated with immunoSEQ multiplex PCR, while TCRdb's copy carries only in-frame clones and drops some. The table records 90,000 to 100,000 clones, more than 75% of them present only once. The source material was peripheral blood. V is TRBV19 and J is TRBJ2-7, with TRBD2 identical over 10 bases. The sequence was collected from a man between 50 and 59 years old with acute or convalescent COVID-19. This chain's CDR3 is CASRPLAGVSHEQYF. CDR3 nucleotide sequence: TGTGCCAGTAGGCCTCTAGCGGGAGTTTCCCACGAGCAGTACTTC.